Listed below are T cell receptor beta chains from one sample, sequenced in a study of cytomegalovirus exposure and HLA in healthy donors. TCRdb keeps only in-frame clones here, not all; method: immunoSEQ multiplex PCR. The sample consists of 200,000 to 250,000 clones, approximately 90% of them appearing once. Input material: PBMCs. These receptor sequences come from a woman under 30 in good health and CMV-seronegative. The CDR3 runs from the conserved cysteine through the conserved F or W. The D gene is left open where the match is weak. Clone size is given for some rows only: seen once, a few or many times, or a class if the clone is expanded.

d_call,clone_size,v_call,j_call,cdr3_aa,cdr3_nt
.,.,TRBV11-2,TRBJ2-3,CASSLPRGGLADTQYF,TGTGCCAGCAGCTTACCCAGGGGAGGGTTGGCAGATACGCAGTATTTT
TRBD2,.,TRBV12-5,TRBJ2-7,CASAASGTYEQYF,TGTGCTAGTGCGGCTAGCGGTACCTACGAGCAGTACTTC
TRBD2,.,TRBV5-4,TRBJ2-2,CASSPPSGRNTGELFF,TGTGCCAGCAGCCCACCAAGCGGGAGAAACACCGGGGAGCTGTTTTTT
.,.,TRBV27,TRBJ2-1,CATSPGIGEQFF,TGTGCCACCTCGCCGGGGATTGGTGAGCAGTTCTTC
TRBD1,.,TRBV28,TRBJ2-2,CASSRDRAAGELFF,TGTGCCAGCAGTAGGGACAGGGCCGCCGGGGAGCTGTTTTTT
.,.,TRBV10-3,TRBJ1-1,CAIKRGDTEAFF,TGTGCCATCAAGCGGGGGGACACTGAAGCTTTCTTT
TRBD1,.,TRBV18,TRBJ1-2,CASSLAGTGGHGYTF,TGTGCCAGCTCACTAGCCGGGACAGGGGGACATGGCTACACCTTC
TRBD1,.,TRBV4-1,TRBJ2-7,CASSQDGQGGSYEQYF,TGCGCCAGCAGCCAAGATGGACAGGGAGGCTCCTACGAGCAGTACTTC
TRBD2,.,TRBV6-6,TRBJ2-1,CASTLLAGTKNEQFF,TGTGCCAGCACCCTACTAGCGGGGACGAAAAATGAGCAGTTCTTC
.,.,TRBV5-4,TRBJ1-5,CASSLGGQLNQPQHF,TGTGCCAGCAGCTTGGGCGGACAGCTCAATCAGCCCCAGCATTTT
.,.,TRBV30,TRBJ2-3,CAWSVVLLTDTQYF,TGTGCCTGGAGTGTGGTTTTACTCACAGATACGCAGTATTTT
.,.,TRBV5-3,TRBJ2-7,CARSLMTRYEQYF,TGTGCCAGAAGCTTGATGACACGGTACGAGCAGTACTTC
.,.,TRBV7-9,TRBJ2-7,CAIQGNEQYF,TGTGCCATACAGGGTAACGAGCAGTACTTC
.,.,TRBV7-9,TRBJ2-3,CASSGEGNTQYF,TGTGCCAGCAGCGGAGAGGGAAATACGCAGTATTTT
.,few,TRBV7-2,TRBJ1-6,CASSYRNSPLHF,TGTGCCAGCAGCTACAGGAATTCACCCCTCCACTTT
.,.,TRBV28,TRBJ1-5,CASSLWVGAGSNQPQHF,TGTGCCAGCAGTTTATGGGTGGGGGCTGGGAGCAATCAGCCCCAGCATTTT
.,.,TRBV6-1,TRBJ2-7,CASSPTGEKQYF,TGTGCCAGCAGCCCTACCGGGGAAAAGCAGTACTTC
.,.,TRBV6-5,TRBJ2-5,CASSYSGFSGQETQYF,TGTGCCAGCAGTTACTCGGGGTTTAGCGGTCAAGAGACCCAGTACTTC